This T cell receptor beta chain derives from a study of control samples from healthy donors and cancer patients. Sequencing used immunoSEQ multiplex PCR; TCRdb keeps in-frame clones, though not all of them. The top ten clones hold 1.7% of a sample with some 120,000 clones, 93% of them seen once. This TCR was recovered from a man aged 45-60 years with head and neck cancer. The sequenced material came from PBMCs.

CDR3 in amino acids: CAIRAPPTSGGSYNEQFF. The CDR3 bases are TGTGCCATCCGTGCCCCACCAACTAGCGGGGGGTCCTACAATGAGCAGTTCTTC. The chain links TRBV10-3 to TRBJ2-1; 12 nucleotides align to TRBD2. Germline CDR1 is ENHRY and CDR2 is SYGVKD. CDR3 length: 18 amino acids. V lost 8 bases, J lost 1 base, and 12 bases stayed unmatched.